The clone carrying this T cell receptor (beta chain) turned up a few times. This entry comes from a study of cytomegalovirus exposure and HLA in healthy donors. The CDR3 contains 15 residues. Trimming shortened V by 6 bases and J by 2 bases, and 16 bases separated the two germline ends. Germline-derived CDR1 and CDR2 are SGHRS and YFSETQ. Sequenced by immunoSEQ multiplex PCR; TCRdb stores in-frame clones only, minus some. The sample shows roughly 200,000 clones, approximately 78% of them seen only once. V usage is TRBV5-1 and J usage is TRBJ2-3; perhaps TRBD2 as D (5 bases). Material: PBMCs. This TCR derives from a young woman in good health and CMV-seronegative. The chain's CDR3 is CASTSGRTYTDTQYF. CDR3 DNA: TGCGCCAGCACATCGGGAAGGACCTACACAGATACGCAGTATTTT.